This TCR beta chain comes out of a study of CD8 T cells in ankylosing spondylitis. Findings and caveats of the study: A TCR beta motif of under 10 highly homologous variants appeared characteristic of ankylosing spondylitis blood. From matched ankylosing spondylitis synovial fluid, disease-linked clones were reportedly recovered at significantly enriched levels. Several of the motif variants were reported before in synovial fluid and blood from reactive arthritis.

It was by quantitative 5'-RACE with molecular barcodes that TCR beta libraries were made. A single record per CDR3 protein comes from TCRdb applying MiXCR to the 5' RACE reads. The sample carries approximately 350,000 distinct CDR3 sequences, roughly 20% recorded once. Deletions cut 1 base from V and 1 base from J, with 6 bases between. The CDR3 is made up of 15 amino acids. Germline loops: CDR1 KGHDR, CDR2 SFDVKD. This clonotype was observed a handful of times. Its antigen is not identified. The clonotype was recovered from a male donor with ankylosing spondylitis or in good health (not recorded which). The sequencing sample was made of blood, either unsorted or a sorted T cell fraction (not recorded which). This chain uses TRBV24-1 with TRBJ2-2; the D is unclear. This CDR3 is CATSDFPVNTGELFF. DNA for the CDR3: TGTGCCACCAGTGATTTCCCCGTGAACACCGGGGAGCTGTTTTTT.